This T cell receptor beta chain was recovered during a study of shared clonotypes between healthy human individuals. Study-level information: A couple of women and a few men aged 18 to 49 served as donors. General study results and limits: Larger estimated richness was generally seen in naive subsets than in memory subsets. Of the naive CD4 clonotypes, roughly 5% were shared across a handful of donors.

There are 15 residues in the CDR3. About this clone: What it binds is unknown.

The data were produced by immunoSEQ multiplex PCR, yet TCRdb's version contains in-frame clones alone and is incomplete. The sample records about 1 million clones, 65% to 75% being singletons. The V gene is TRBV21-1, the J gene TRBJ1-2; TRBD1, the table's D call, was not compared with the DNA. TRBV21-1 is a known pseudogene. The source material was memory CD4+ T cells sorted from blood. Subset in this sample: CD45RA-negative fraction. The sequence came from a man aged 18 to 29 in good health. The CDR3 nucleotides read TGTGCCAGCAGCAAAACTCCTGGGCGCCGCTATGGCTACACCTTC. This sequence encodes CASSKTPGRRYGYTF.